The T cell receptor (beta chain) under discussion was sequenced for a study of graft-versus-host responses after intestinal transplantation. Study details: Every transplant recipient was induced with anti-thymocyte globulin, then maintained on tacrolimus and steroids for roughly 3 years. Study conclusions and caveats: Declining HvG levels early post-transplant were linked to peak circulating GvH clone levels. Investigators detected GvH clones in recipient marrow, with some emerging earlier in ileum or blood. Allografts of patients with graft-donor T cell macrochimerism showed high graft-versus-host to host-versus-graft clone ratios.

In the case of this clone: Its target is not known.

V was clipped by 4 bases and J by 7 bases; unmatched bases: 1. Germline CDR1 reads MNHEY; CDR2 reads SVGAGI. The length of the CDR3 is 12 residues. TCRdb's copy holds only in-frame clones and misses some; the assay was immunoSEQ multiplex PCR. This table has some 85,000 clones, about nine tenths appearing once. This receptor was obtained from a human donor who was the organ donor for an intestinal transplant. The rearrangement joins TRBV6-5 to TRBJ2-1; 7 bases fit TRBD2. The starting material was unstimulated CD8+ T cells sorted from spleen or lymph node cells, obtained before transplant. The CDR3 nucleotides read TGTGCCAGCAGTTGGGGGGGAAATGAGCAGTTCTTC. As protein: CASSWGGNEQFF.